The rows below give T cell receptor beta chains drawn from one sample of a study of blood T cell repertoires in COVID-19. This table comes from immunoSEQ multiplex PCR, and its TCRdb copy is limited to in-frame clones, with some not included. The data show 90,000 to 110,000 clones, around 84% seen once. Input material: peripheral blood. The source is a woman older than 75 with active or convalescent COVID-19. CDR3s include the opening cysteine and the closing phenylalanine or tryptophan. A D gene is named only where the DNA matches it firmly. Some rows have no size entry. The others give once, few or many, or a class for an expanded clone.

D gene,clone size,J gene,V gene,CDR3 DNA,CDR3 protein
-,-,TRBJ1-1,TRBV18,TGTGCCAGCTCACCGGGGAGGGAGAAAGCTGAAGCTTTCTTT,CASSPGREKAEAFF
-,-,TRBJ2-2,TRBV19,TGTGCCACGGCGGAACCGAACACCGGGGAGCTGTTTTTT,CATAEPNTGELFF
-,-,TRBJ1-5,TRBV19,TGTGCCAGTAGCTTACACAGGGATCAGCCCCAGCATTTT,CASSLHRDQPQHF
-,-,TRBJ1-5,TRBV5-6,TGTGCCAGCAGCTTGTTTACAGGGTTGCATCAGCCCCAGCATTTT,CASSLFTGLHQPQHF
-,-,TRBJ2-3,TRBV19,TGTGCCAGTACCTCCTTCTGGGCCCAAGAGATGACAGATACGCAGTATTTT,CASTSFWAQEMTDTQYF
-,-,TRBJ2-7,TRBV28,TGTGCCAGCGGTACACCTCCCTACGAGCAGTACTTC,CASGTPPYEQYF
-,once,TRBJ2-2,TRBV5-8,TGTGCCAGCAGCAGCGGACAGCTGAACACCGGGGAGCTGTTTTTT,CASSSGQLNTGELFF
-,-,TRBJ2-3,TRBV28,TGTGCCAGCAGTTTACAGACTAGCACAGATACGCAGTATTTT,CASSLQTSTDTQYF
-,-,TRBJ2-1,TRBV6-1,TGTGCCAGCAGTGTCCGGTTGGCCGGGAGCTCCTACAATGAGCAGTTCTTC,CASSVRLAGSSYNEQFF
-,-,TRBJ2-7,TRBV6-1,TGTGCCAGCAGTGAAGGTTGGAGACAGGCCTACGAGCAGTACTTC,CASSEGWRQAYEQYF
-,-,TRBJ2-7,TRBV20-1,TGCAGTGCTAGAGTCGACGAGCAGTACTTC,CSARVDEQYF
TRBD2,-,TRBJ2-1,TRBV9,TGTGCCAGCAGCCCCCCGGGACTAGCGGGAGAGGGGGAGTTCTTC,CASSPPGLAGEGEFF
TRBD2,-,TRBJ2-3,TRBV6-5,TGTGCCAGCAGTTACTCGTCCCGGGGGGGCACAGATACGCAGTATTTT,CASSYSSRGGTDTQYF
-,few,TRBJ1-2,TRBV28,TGTGCCAGCGCAGCTGGGGAGGGGGGCTATGGCTACACCTTC,CASAAGEGGYGYTF
-,-,TRBJ2-5,TRBV18,TGTGCCAGCTCACCCCCTACCCAGGGGACCCAGTACTTC,CASSPPTQGTQYF